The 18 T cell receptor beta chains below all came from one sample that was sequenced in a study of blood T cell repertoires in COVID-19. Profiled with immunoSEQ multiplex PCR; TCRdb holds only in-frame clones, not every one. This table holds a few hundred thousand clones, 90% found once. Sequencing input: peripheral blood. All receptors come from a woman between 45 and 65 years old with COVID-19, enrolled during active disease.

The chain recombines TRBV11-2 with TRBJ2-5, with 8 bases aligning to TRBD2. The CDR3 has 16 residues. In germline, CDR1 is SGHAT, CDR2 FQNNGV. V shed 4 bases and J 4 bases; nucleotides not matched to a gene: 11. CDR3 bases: TGTGCCAGCAGCTCCCGCCTACTAGCGGAAGGAGAGACCCAGTACTTC. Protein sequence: CASSSRLLAEGETQYF.

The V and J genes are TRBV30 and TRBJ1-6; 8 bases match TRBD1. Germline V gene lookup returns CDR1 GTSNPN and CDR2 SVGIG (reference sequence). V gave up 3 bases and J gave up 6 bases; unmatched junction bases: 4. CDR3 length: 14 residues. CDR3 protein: CAWSRQGLNSPLHF. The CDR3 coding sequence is TGTGCCTGGAGCCGACAGGGGCTTAATTCACCCCTCCACTTT.

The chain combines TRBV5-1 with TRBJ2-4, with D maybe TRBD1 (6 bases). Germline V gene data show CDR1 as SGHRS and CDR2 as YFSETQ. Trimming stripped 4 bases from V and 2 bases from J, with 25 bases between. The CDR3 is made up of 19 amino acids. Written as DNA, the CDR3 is TGCGCCAGCAGCCCGGCCTTTGCCTCGCAAGGGGGTCCCAAAAACATTCAGTACTTC. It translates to CASSPAFASQGGPKNIQYF.

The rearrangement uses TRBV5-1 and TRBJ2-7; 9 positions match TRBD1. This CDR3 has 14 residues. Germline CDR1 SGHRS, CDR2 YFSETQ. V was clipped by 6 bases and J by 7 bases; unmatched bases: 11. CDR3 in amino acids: CASTLDRGAGEQYF. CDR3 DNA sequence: TGCGCCAGCACCCTGGACAGGGGCGCAGGGGAGCAGTACTTC.

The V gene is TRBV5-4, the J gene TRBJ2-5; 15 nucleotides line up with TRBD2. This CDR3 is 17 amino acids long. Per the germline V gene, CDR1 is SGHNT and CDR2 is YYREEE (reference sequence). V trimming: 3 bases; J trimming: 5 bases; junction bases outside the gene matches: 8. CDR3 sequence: CASSSPGLAGGSETQYF. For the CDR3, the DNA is TGTGCCAGCAGCTCGCCGGGACTAGCGGGAGGCAGTGAGACCCAGTACTTC.

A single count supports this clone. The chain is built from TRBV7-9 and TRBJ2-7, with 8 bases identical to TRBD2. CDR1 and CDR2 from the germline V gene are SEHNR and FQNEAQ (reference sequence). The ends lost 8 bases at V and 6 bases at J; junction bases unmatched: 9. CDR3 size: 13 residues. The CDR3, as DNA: TGTGCCAGCGGGCAAGCGGGAGCCGGCGAGCAGTACTTC. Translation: CASGQAGAGEQYF.

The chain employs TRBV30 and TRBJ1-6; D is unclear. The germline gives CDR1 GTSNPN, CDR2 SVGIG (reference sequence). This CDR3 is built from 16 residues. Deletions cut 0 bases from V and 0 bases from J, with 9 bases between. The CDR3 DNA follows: TGTGCCTGGAGTGTATTGCGGAACTCCTATAATTCACCCCTCCACTTT. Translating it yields CAWSVLRNSYNSPLHF.

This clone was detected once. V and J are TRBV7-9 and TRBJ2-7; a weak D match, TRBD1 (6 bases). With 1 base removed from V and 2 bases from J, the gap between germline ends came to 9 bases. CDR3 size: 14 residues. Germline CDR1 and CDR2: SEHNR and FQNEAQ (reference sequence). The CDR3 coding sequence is TGTGCCAGCAGCTTAGGTAGGACAGCCTACGAGCAGTACTTC. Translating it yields CASSLGRTAYEQYF.

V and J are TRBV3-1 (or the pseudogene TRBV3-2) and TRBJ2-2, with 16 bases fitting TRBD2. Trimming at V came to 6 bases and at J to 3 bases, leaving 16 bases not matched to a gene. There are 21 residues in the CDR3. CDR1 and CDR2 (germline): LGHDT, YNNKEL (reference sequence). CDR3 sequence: CASSPGLAGGPRVKDTGELFF. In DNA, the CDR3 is TGTGCCAGCAGTCCGGGACTAGCGGGAGGGCCCAGGGTTAAGGACACCGGGGAGCTGTTTTTT.

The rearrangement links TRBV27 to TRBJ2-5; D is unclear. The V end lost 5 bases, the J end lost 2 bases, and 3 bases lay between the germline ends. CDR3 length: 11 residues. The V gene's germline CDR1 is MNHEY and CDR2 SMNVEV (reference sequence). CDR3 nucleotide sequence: TGTGCCAGCAGTCAACAAGAGACCCAGTACTTC. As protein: CASSQQETQYF.

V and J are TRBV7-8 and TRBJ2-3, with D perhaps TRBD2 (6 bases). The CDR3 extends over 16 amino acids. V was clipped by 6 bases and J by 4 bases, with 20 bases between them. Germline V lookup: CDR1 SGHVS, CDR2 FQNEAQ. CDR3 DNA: TGTGCCAGCAGTCAAGCGGGTCTTCAAGTGGCAGATACGCAGTATTTT. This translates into CASSQAGLQVADTQYF.

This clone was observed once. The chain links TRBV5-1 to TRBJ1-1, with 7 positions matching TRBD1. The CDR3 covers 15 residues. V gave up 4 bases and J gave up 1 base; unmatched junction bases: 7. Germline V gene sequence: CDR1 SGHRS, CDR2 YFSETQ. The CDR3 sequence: CASSVDGQANTEAFF. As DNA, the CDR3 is TGCGCCAGCAGCGTAGACGGACAGGCGAACACTGAAGCTTTCTTT.

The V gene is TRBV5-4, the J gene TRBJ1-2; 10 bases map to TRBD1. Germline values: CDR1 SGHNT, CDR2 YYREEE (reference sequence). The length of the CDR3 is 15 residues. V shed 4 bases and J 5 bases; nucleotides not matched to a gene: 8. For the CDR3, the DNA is TGTGCCAGCAGCACTCGGACAGGGGGAGAATATGGCTACACCTTC. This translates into CASSTRTGGEYGYTF.

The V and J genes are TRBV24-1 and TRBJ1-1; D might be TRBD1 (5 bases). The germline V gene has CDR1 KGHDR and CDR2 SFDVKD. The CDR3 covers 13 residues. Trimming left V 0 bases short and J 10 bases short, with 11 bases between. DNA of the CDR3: TGTGCCACCAGTGATTTGATAGGGGCGCGAGCTTTCTTT. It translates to CATSDLIGARAFF.

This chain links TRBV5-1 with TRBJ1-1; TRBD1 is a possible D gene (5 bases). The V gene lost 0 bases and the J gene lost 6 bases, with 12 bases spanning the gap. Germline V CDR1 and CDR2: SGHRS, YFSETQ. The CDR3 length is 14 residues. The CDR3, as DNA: TGCGCCAGCAGCTTGGCGCAGGGCATCGCTGAAGCTTTCTTT. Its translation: CASSLAQGIAEAFF.

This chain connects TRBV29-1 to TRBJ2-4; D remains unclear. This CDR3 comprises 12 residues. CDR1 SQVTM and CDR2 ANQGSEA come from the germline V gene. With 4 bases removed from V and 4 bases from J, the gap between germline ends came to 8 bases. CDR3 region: CSVVAVKNIQYF. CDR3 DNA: TGCAGCGTTGTCGCAGTAAAAAACATTCAGTACTTC.

CDR3 loop: CARSSTGGFEQYF. The CDR3 DNA reads as TGTGCCAGAAGCTCGACAGGGGGCTTCGAGCAGTACTTC. The chain is built from TRBV5-3 and TRBJ2-7, with 10 bases matching TRBD1. TRBV5-3 is an ORF, with its function uncertain. The CDR3 totals 13 residues. With V trimmed by 3 bases and J by 6 bases, 3 bases remained unmatched.

The CDR3 is CASSTFGQGNIQYF. The CDR3 region has the DNA TGTGCCAGCAGCACCTTCGGACAGGGCAACATTCAGTACTTC. The chain has TRBV5-6 and TRBJ2-4; TRBD1 agrees at 8 bases. The CDR3 has 14 amino acids. Trimming cost V 4 bases and J 7 bases; bases outside gene matches: 7. Per germline, CDR1 SGHDT and CDR2 YYEEEE.